This TCR beta chain was obtained from a study of Tregs in tolerant kidney transplant recipients. Using immunoSEQ multiplex PCR, the repertoire was profiled, and TCRdb retains in-frame clones only, with some absent. The data hold tens of thousands of clones, with approximately 92% observed a single time. Germline CDR1 and CDR2: ENHRY and SYGVKD. This CDR3 contains 14 residues. V gave up 2 bases and J gave up 8 bases, with 15 bases separating them. Thawed PBMCs were FACS-sorted into unstimulated CD4+CD25+CD127- regulatory T cells, CD4+CD25- non-regulatory cells, CD4 and CD8 cells. Findings and limits, study-wide: Activated donor B cell expansion appeared to reveal the most relevant donor-specific TCRbeta repertoire. The small number of patients limits these findings pending further validation.

In regard to this clone: The antigen remains unidentified.

The sequence was obtained from a human donor in good health. Sequenced input: CD8+ T cells from blood. The genes are TRBV10-3 and TRBJ1-2; D not certain. The CDR3 loop reads CAISEPGEGFGYTF. The CDR3 DNA reads TGTGCCATCAGTGAGCCGGGAGAGGGATTCGGCTACACCTTC.